One sample yielded the 3 T cell receptor delta chains listed below, sequenced in a study of gamma-delta T cells after stem cell transplantation. TCRdb re-called the RT-PCR reads via CATT. The sample carries 2,000 to 2,500 delta-chain clones, around 8% recorded once. Sequenced: gamma-delta T cells. The receptors come from a human donor. It is not recorded whose cells these are; they may come from a transplant donor.

Of note for this clone: Other nucleotide sequences in the sample specify the same CDR3. The chain carries TRDV2 and TRDJ1, with 11 bases lining up with TRDD3. This CDR3 is 21 amino acids long. The V segment lost 7 bases and the J segment 0 bases; nucleotides outside the gene matches: 24. CDR1 and CDR2 from the germline V gene are GEAIGNYY and EKD. The CDR3 sequence: CACVTLPSVDGGYGYTDKLIF. The CDR3 nucleotides are TGTGCCTGCGTCACCCTACCGTCAGTCGATGGGGGATACGGCTACACCGATAAACTCATCTTT.

In its sample, this clone ranks as medium-sized. The chain employs TRDV2 and TRDJ3; 13 bases map to TRDD3. The CDR3 contains 21 residues. V lost 0 bases and J lost 0; bases outside the gene matches: 7. CDR1 is GEAIGNYY, CDR2 EKD, per germline. This CDR3 reads CACDTLTGGYGGSWDTRQMFF. The CDR3 coding sequence is TGTGCCTGTGACACCCTGACTGGGGGATACGGGGGCTCCTGGGACACCCGACAGATGTTTTTC.

Comment on this clone: A far larger clone lies a single base away; this is likely a read error. This sample also contains other DNA sequences that code for the same CDR3. This chain links TRDV2 with TRDJ1; 9 nucleotides align to TRDD3. CDR1 GEAIGNYY and CDR2 EKD come from the germline V gene. CDR3 length: 20 amino acids. Trimming removed 0 bases from V and 4 bases from J; junction bases left unmatched: 20. The CDR3 spells CACDTVLRRGIQGHGDKLIF. In DNA form, the CDR3 reads TGTGCCTGTGACACCGTTCTGCGCCGGGGGATACAGGGACATGGCGATAAACTCATCTTT.